The next 2 T cell receptor delta chains were all read from a single sample in a study of gamma-delta chains in newborns, infants, children. TCRdb re-processed the reads using CATT. Seen here are more than 9,000 delta-chain clones, approximately 9.5% observed once, and the top ten hold under 9.5%. Sequences were obtained from blood. These receptors all come from a child who was a newborn, infant or young child, either healthy, febrile or measles-vaccinated (not recorded which).

This clone was seen a handful of times. This sample also contains other DNA sequences that code for the same CDR3. The chain has TRDV2 and TRDJ1; TRDD3 matches at 7 bases. Trimming at V came to 5 bases and at J to 0 bases, leaving 17 bases not matched to a gene. The CDR3 has 18 amino acids. Germline CDR1 reads GEAIGNYY; CDR2 reads EKD. CDR3 in amino acids: CACAHLTAGGLYTDKLIF. In DNA, the CDR3 is TGTGCCTGTGCCCACCTAACGGCTGGGGGTCTGTACACCGATAAACTCATCTTT.

This clone has more than one count but fewer than ten. This DNA translates differently at residue 13 from the TCRdb protein, which is that of a much larger clone; a read error is likely, and the protein shown is the DNA's own translation. The chain has TRDV2 and TRDJ3, with TRDD3 matching over 12 bases. CDR3 length: 18 amino acids. Germline V gene data show CDR1 as GEAIGNYY and CDR2 as EKD. The CDR3 region is CACDTTGGYSWDARQMFF. The CDR3 region has the DNA TGTGCCTGTGACACCACTGGGGGATACTCCTGGGACGCCCGACAGATGTTTTTC.